A single sample is the source of the 23 T cell receptor beta chains below, sequenced in a study of blood T cell repertoires in COVID-19. The repertoire was sequenced with immunoSEQ multiplex PCR; TCRdb's copy has only in-frame clones and lacks some. The data show about 480,000 clones, with around nine tenths seen just once and 1.5% to 2% held by the top ten. Input material: PBMCs or T cells enriched from blood (not recorded which). Receptors originate from a woman in her forties who had recovered from COVID-19.

The chain joins TRBV11-2 to TRBJ1-2; D not resolved. Germline-derived CDR1 and CDR2 are SGHAT and FQNNGV. Trimming stripped 0 bases from V and 2 bases from J, with 10 bases between. The CDR3 has 15 residues. This CDR3 is CASSLEAAPNYGYTF. For the CDR3, the DNA is TGTGCCAGCAGCTTAGAGGCAGCGCCCAACTATGGCTACACCTTC.

The chain joins TRBV5-1 to TRBJ2-5; the match to TRBD2 covers 9 bases. The CDR3 loop spans 17 amino acids. V was clipped by 3 bases and J by 5 bases; unmatched bases: 14. CDR1 and CDR2 from the germline V gene are SGHRS and YFSETQ. CDR3 bases: TGCGCCAGCAGCTCACTGCCGTTAGCGGGAGTAGGCGAGACCCAGTACTTC. Its protein is CASSSLPLAGVGETQYF.

The V and J genes are TRBV12-3 or TRBV12-4 and TRBJ2-7; 8 nucleotides agree with TRBD1. V gave up 3 bases and J gave up 5 bases; unmatched junction bases: 3. This CDR3 spans 13 amino acids. CDR3 sequence (DNA): TGTGCCAGCAGTTTTTCGGACAGGGACGAGCAGTACTTC. It yields the protein CASSFSDRDEQYF.

This chain connects TRBV5-1 to TRBJ1-2, with TRBD1 matching 7 bases. V lost 3 bases and J lost 5; bases outside the gene matches: 7. The germline gives CDR1 SGHRS, CDR2 YFSETQ. The CDR3 spans 14 residues. The CDR3 protein is CASSWEHRGYGYTF. The CDR3 region has the DNA TGCGCCAGCAGCTGGGAGCACAGGGGATATGGCTACACCTTC.

V and J are TRBV11-2 and TRBJ1-4; D not certain. The CDR3 spans 14 residues. Germline lookup yields CDR1 SGHAT and CDR2 FQNNGV. The V and J ends lost 0 bases and 8 bases respectively, with 10 bases between them. CDR3 sequence (DNA): TGTGCCAGCAGCTTAGATCCGGGAGAGGAAAAACTGTTTTTT. Translating it yields CASSLDPGEEKLFF.

The V and J genes are TRBV18 and TRBJ1-5, with D perhaps TRBD1 (5 bases). CDR3 size: 14 residues. Deletions cut 3 bases from V and 0 bases from J, with 6 bases between. Germline V gene lookup returns CDR1 KGHSH and CDR2 LQKENI. The CDR3, as DNA: TGTGCCAGCTCACCGGGGGGTAGCAATCAGCCCCAGCATTTT. It is translated as CASSPGGSNQPQHF.

V usage is TRBV3-1 (or the pseudogene TRBV3-2) and J usage is TRBJ2-1; 7 nucleotides align to TRBD2. Losses at the gene ends were 0 bases for V and 0 bases for J; bases not matched to a gene: 14. Germline lookup yields CDR1 LGHDT and CDR2 YNNKEL (reference sequence). This CDR3 is 20 amino acids long. The CDR3: CASSQDFGLAVPSSYNEQFF. The CDR3 DNA reads as TGTGCCAGCAGCCAAGATTTTGGTCTAGCGGTTCCGAGCTCCTACAATGAGCAGTTCTTC.

The rearrangement links TRBV5-1 to TRBJ2-3; 9 bases are a match to TRBD2. CDR3 length equals 18 residues. With V trimmed by 0 bases and J by 4 bases, 12 bases remained unmatched. Germline V gene data show CDR1 as SGHRS and CDR2 as YFSETQ. CDR3 sequence (DNA): TGCGCCAGCAGCTTGGCTTTCTGGAGCGGGAGGAGGCCAGATACGCAGTATTTT. It is translated as CASSLAFWSGRRPDTQYF. Supplemented by reference TRBV5-1 and TRBJ2-3, the full variable domain reads KAGVTQTPRYLIKTRGQQVTLSCSPISGHRSVSWYQQTPGQGLQFLFEYFSETQRNKGNFPGRFSGRQFSNSRSEMNVSTLELGDSALYLCASSLAFWSGRRPDTQYFGPGTRLTVL.

This clone appeared a single time. V usage is TRBV11-3 and J usage is TRBJ1-2, with D possibly matching TRBD1 (5 bases). CDR1 is SGHNT, CDR2 YENEEA, per germline. The CDR3 extends over 14 amino acids. Trimming removed 5 bases from V and 2 bases from J, with 12 bases in between. The CDR3: CASSPGRLNYGYTF. The CDR3 DNA reads TGTGCCAGCAGCCCAGGGCGCTTGAACTATGGCTACACCTTC. The whole variable domain, remainder taken from reference TRBV11-3 and TRBJ1-2, is EAGVVQSPRYKIIEKKQPVAFWCNPISGHNTLYWYLQNLGQGPELLIRYENEEAVDDSQLPKDRFSAERLKGVDSTLKIQPAELGDSAVYLCASSPGRLNYGYTFGSGTRLTVV.

V is TRBV11-2 and J is TRBJ2-7, with unresolved D. The CDR3 is made up of 14 amino acids. The V and J ends lost 1 base and 0 bases respectively, with 7 bases between them. Germline V lookup: CDR1 SGHAT, CDR2 FQNNGV. DNA of the CDR3: TGTGCCAGCAGCTTAGCCGTCTACTCCTACGAGCAGTACTTC. Its translation: CASSLAVYSYEQYF.

The genes are TRBV4-3 and TRBJ1-1; perhaps TRBD1 as D (5 bases). V lost 3 bases, J lost 6 bases, and 23 bases lay in between. The CDR3 loop spans 17 amino acids. From germline, CDR1 is LGHNA and CDR2 YSLEER. In DNA, the CDR3 is TGCGCCAGCAGCCACCGGAGAGGGTACCGGGGGAGGCCTGAAGCTTTCTTT. This sequence encodes CASSHRRGYRGRPEAFF.

The genes are TRBV7-8 and TRBJ1-6, with D uncertain. Trimming removed 3 bases at V and 0 bases at J, with 9 bases between. Germline values: CDR1 SGHVS, CDR2 FQNEAQ. The CDR3 totals 16 residues. The CDR3 loop is CASSLRRSSYNSPLHF. The CDR3 nucleotides are TGTGCCAGCAGCTTGAGGAGGAGCTCCTATAATTCACCCCTCCACTTT.

The chain has TRBV4-1 and TRBJ1-4; maybe TRBD1 (6 bases). From germline, CDR1 is MGHRA and CDR2 YSYEKL. V lost 2 bases, J lost 6 bases, and 19 bases lay in between. The CDR3 runs 17 residues. The CDR3 nucleotides are TGCGCCAGCAGCCAATTTTTTACGACAGGAAGGGATGAAAAACTGTTTTTT. Its translation is CASSQFFTTGRDEKLFF.

This clone was counted a few times. V gene TRBV6-2 or TRBV6-3 combines with J gene TRBJ1-5; 8 bases match TRBD1. This CDR3 has 15 residues. CDR1 is MNHEY and CDR2 is SVGEGT in the germline V gene. V lost 5 bases, J lost 6 bases, and 9 bases stayed unmatched. CDR3 residues: CASSPGQGWSQPQHF. Here the CDR3 DNA reads TGTGCCAGCAGTCCCGGACAGGGTTGGAGTCAGCCCCAGCATTTT.

The chain uses TRBV18 and TRBJ2-1, with D perhaps matching TRBD2 (7 bases). Trimming pared 8 bases from V and 9 bases from J, leaving 20 bases between. Germline V gene sequence: CDR1 KGHSH, CDR2 LQKENI. This CDR3 has 14 amino acids. This chain's CDR3 is CASTLIGGRGEQFF. The CDR3 bases are TGTGCCAGCACTCTCATCGGGGGGCGAGGTGAGCAGTTCTTC.

This clone came up once. V is TRBV27 and J is TRBJ2-1, with a possible D match to TRBD1 (6 bases). V dropped 7 bases and J dropped 4 bases, with 8 bases sitting between them. This CDR3 has 12 residues. The germline gives CDR1 MNHEY, CDR2 SMNVEV (reference sequence). Here the CDR3 DNA reads TGTGCCAGCATTGGGACATACAATGAGCAGTTCTTC. Protein: CASIGTYNEQFF.

A few counts support this clone. The V gene is TRBV4-1, the J gene TRBJ2-2; 7 positions agree with TRBD1. There are 16 residues in the CDR3. The J segment lost 5 bases and the V segment lost 2 bases, leaving 8 bases of the junction unmatched. Germline lookup yields CDR1 MGHRA and CDR2 YSYEKL. The DNA for the CDR3 is TGCGCCAGCAGCCAACCCGGGACAGATAGGACCGGGGAGCTGTTTTTT. Its protein is CASSQPGTDRTGELFF.

The chain joins TRBV9 to TRBJ2-1; a possible D gene is TRBD2 (6 bases). V lost 0 bases to trimming and J lost 3 bases, with 10 bases between them. The germline V gene has CDR1 SGDLS and CDR2 YYNGEE. The CDR3 sequence is 15 residues long. The CDR3: CASSVAGVYYNEQFF. CDR3 in DNA: TGTGCCAGCAGCGTAGCGGGAGTGTACTACAATGAGCAGTTCTTC.

The chain links TRBV5-1 to TRBJ2-7; possibly TRBD2 for D (5 bases). V lost 3 bases and J lost 2, with 12 bases in between. The CDR3 length is 14 residues. Germline V gene sequence: CDR1 SGHRS, CDR2 YFSETQ. The CDR3 is CASSWTGITYEQYF. The CDR3 region has the DNA TGCGCCAGCAGCTGGACCGGGATCACCTACGAGCAGTACTTC. Full variable domain (outside the CDR3, taken from reference TRBV5-1 and TRBJ2-7): KAGVTQTPRYLIKTRGQQVTLSCSPISGHRSVSWYQQTPGQGLQFLFEYFSETQRNKGNFPGRFSGRQFSNSRSEMNVSTLELGDSALYLCASSWTGITYEQYFGPGTRLTVT.

The chain combines TRBV11-3 with TRBJ1-4; tentatively, D is TRBD1 (5 bases). The CDR3 has 17 amino acids. Per germline, CDR1 SGHNT and CDR2 YENEEA. Trimming left V 1 base short and J 0 bases short, with 12 bases between. CDR3 amino acids: CASSLGGGDATNEKLFF. For the CDR3, the DNA is TGTGCCAGCAGCTTAGGGGGCGGTGATGCAACTAATGAAAAACTGTTTTTT.

The chain carries TRBV10-3 and TRBJ2-1, with D unclear. The CDR3 is 15 residues long. V was cut by 0 bases and J by 4 bases, with 10 bases left in between. CDR1 is ENHRY, CDR2 SYGVKD, per germline. The CDR3 protein is CAISESNGDYNEQFF. Here the CDR3 DNA reads TGTGCCATCAGTGAGTCGAACGGTGATTACAATGAGCAGTTCTTC.

V and J are TRBV29-1 and TRBJ2-2; D unclear. The CDR3 totals 11 residues. Germline assignment: CDR1 SQVTM and CDR2 ANQGSEA. The V gene lost 4 bases and the J gene lost 5 bases, with 5 bases spanning the gap. The CDR3 loop reads CSVVVTGELFF. CDR3 sequence (DNA): TGCAGCGTTGTCGTAACCGGGGAGCTGTTTTTT.

The chain recombines TRBV5-5 with TRBJ1-2; D is ambiguous. Germline V gene sequence: CDR1 SGHKS, CDR2 YYEKEE (reference sequence). CDR3 length equals 12 residues. Trimming shortened V by 4 bases and J by 8 bases, and 12 bases separated the two germline ends. The CDR3 nucleotides read TGTGCCAGCAGCCCATCCGGGGTGGGCTACACCTTC. Encoded protein: CASSPSGVGYTF.